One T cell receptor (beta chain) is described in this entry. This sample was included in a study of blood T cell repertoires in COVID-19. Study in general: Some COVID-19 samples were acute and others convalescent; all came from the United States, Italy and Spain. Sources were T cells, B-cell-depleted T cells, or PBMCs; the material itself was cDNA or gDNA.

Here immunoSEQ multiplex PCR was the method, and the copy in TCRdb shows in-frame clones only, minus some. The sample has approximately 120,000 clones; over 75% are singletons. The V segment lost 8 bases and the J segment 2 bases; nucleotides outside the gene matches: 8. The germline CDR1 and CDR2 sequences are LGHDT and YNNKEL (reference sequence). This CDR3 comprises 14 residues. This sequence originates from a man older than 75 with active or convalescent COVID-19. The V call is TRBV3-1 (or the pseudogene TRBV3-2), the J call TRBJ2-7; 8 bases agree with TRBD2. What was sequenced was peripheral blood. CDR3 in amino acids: CASRQREHPYEQYF. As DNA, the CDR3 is TGTGCCAGCCGGCAGCGGGAGCATCCCTACGAGCAGTACTTC.